Listed below are T cell receptor beta chains from one sample, sequenced in a study of T cell repertoires in aging, cancer and after chemotherapy. TCRdb itself ran the multiplex PCR reads through MiXCR, one entry per CDR3 protein. This table has 400 to 450 distinct CDR3 sequences, approximately 40% appearing once. Sequencing was performed on blood. Every receptor here comes from a human donor with a blood cancer. Each CDR3 is given with its conserved first and last residue. The order of the fields is V gene, clone size, CDR3 length, D gene, J gene, CDR3 DNA, CDR3 protein. A D gene is named only where the DNA matches it firmly. Rows give clone size only sometimes, using once, few, many, or a class for an expanded clone.

TRBV5-4,-,18,TRBD2,TRBJ2-1,TGTGCCAGCAGCTCTGGTACTAGCGGGAGTCCGTCCTACAATGAGCAGTTCTTC,CASSSGTSGSPSYNEQFF
TRBV18,-,15,-,TRBJ2-5,TGTGCCAGCTCACCATTAAGGGGAGTAGGAGAGACCCAGTACTTC,CASSPLRGVGETQYF
TRBV5-4,-,15,TRBD1,TRBJ1-4,TGTGCCAGCAGCTCTCAGGACAGGGGTAATGAAAAACTGTTTTTT,CASSSQDRGNEKLFF
TRBV18,large,13,-,TRBJ2-1,TGTGCCAGCTCAAGGGAGGTCAGCAATGAGCAGTTCTTC,CASSREVSNEQFF
TRBV27,large,17,-,TRBJ1-6,TGTGCCAGCAGGCTTCAAGCACTCAGCTCCTATAATTCACCCCTCCACTTT,CASRLQALSSYNSPLHF
TRBV6-1,-,15,-,TRBJ1-1,TGTCCCAGAGGACAAGGGGGTTCAATGAACACTGAAGCTTTCTTT,CPRGQGGSMNTEAFF
TRBV6-5,-,13,TRBD1,TRBJ2-3,TGTGCCTCGGGACAGGGGGTTACAGATACGCAGTATTTT,CASGQGVTDTQYF
TRBV5-6,hyperexpanded,13,-,TRBJ2-5,TGTGCCAGCAGCTTCCAGGTTCAAGAGACCCAGTACTTC,CASSFQVQETQYF
TRBV5-5,hyperexpanded,14,-,TRBJ2-1,TGTGCCAGCAGCTGGACCCGGGACTCCAATGAGCAGTTCTTC,CASSWTRDSNEQFF
TRBV28,medium-sized,16,-,TRBJ2-2,TGTGCCAGCAGTTTAGGAGGCGGAACTATGGCCGGGGAGCTGTTTTTT,CASSLGGGTMAGELFF